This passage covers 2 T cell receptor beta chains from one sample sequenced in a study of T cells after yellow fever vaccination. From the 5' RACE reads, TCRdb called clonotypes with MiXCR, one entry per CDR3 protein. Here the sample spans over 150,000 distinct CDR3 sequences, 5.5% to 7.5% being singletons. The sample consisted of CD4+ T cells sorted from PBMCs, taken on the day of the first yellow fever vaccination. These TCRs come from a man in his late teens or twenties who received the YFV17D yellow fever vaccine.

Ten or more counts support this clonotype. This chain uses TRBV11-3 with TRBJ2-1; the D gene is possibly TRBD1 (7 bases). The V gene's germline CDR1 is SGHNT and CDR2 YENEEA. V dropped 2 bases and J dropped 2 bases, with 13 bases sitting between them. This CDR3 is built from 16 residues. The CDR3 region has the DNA TGTGCCAGCAGCTTAAACAGGGGAGGAACCTACAATGAGCAGTTCTTC. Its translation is CASSLNRGGTYNEQFF.

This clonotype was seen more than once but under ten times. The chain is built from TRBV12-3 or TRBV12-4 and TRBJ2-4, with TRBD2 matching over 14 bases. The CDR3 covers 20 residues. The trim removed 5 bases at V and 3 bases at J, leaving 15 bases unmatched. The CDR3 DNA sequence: TGTGCCAGCAGTCCCGAGGGACTAGCGGGGGCGCCAAGTGTCAAAAACATTCAGTACTTC. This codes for CASSPEGLAGAPSVKNIQYF.